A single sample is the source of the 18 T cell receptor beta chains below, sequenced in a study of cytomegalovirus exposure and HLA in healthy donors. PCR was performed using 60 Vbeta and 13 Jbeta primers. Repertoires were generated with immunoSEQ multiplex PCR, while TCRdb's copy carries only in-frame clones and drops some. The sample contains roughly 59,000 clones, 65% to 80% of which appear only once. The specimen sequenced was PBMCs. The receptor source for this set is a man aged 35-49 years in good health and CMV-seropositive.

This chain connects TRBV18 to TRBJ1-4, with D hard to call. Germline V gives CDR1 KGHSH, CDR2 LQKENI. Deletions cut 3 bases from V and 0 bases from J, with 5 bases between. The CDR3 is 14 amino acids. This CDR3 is CASSPVATNEKLFF. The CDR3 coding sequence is TGTGCCAGCTCACCGGTAGCAACTAATGAAAAACTGTTTTTT.

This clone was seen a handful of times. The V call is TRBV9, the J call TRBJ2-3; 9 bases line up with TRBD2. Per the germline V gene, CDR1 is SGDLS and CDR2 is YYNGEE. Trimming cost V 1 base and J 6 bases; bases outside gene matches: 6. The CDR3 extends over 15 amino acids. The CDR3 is CASSVLAGPTDTQYF. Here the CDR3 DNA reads TGTGCCAGCAGCGTACTAGCGGGGCCGACGGATACGCAGTATTTT.

The CDR3 DNA reads TGTGCCAGCAGTGATCAAACCCAGGGCTATGGCTACACCTTC. As protein: CASSDQTQGYGYTF. The rearrangement uses TRBV6-1 and TRBJ1-2, with D tentatively TRBD1 (5 bases). With 3 bases removed from V and 4 bases from J, the gap between germline ends came to 12 bases. The CDR3 consists of 14 residues. Germline values: CDR1 MNHNS, CDR2 SASEGT.

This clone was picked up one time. CDR3 nucleotide sequence: TGTGCCAGCAGTCCACTAAGAGGGGGTGGTGAAAAACTGTTTTTT. Protein product: CASSPLRGGGEKLFF. The chain carries TRBV28 and TRBJ1-4; possible D gene TRBD1, 6 bases. Germline CDR1 and CDR2: MDHEN and SYDVKM. This CDR3 spans 15 amino acids. The ends were cut back, 5 bases at V and 7 bases at J, with 17 bases in the middle.

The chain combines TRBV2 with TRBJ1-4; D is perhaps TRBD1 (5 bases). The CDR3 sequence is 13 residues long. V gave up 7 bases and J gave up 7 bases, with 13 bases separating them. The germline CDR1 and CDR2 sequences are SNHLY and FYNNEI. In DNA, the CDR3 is TGTGCCAGCAAGAGGGACTCGGGTGAAAAACTGTTTTTT. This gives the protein CASKRDSGEKLFF.

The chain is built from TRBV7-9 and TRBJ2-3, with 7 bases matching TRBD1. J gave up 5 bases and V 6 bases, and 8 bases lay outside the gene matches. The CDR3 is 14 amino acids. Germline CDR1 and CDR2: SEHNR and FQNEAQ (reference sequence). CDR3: CASSQHDREDTQYF. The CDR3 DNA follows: TGTGCCAGCAGTCAACATGACAGGGAAGATACGCAGTATTTT.

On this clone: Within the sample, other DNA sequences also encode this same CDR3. As DNA, the CDR3 is TGTGCCAGCAGCGTCACAGGGGGCGGAAAGACCCAGTACTTC. Translated: CASSVTGGGKTQYF. This chain connects TRBV9 to TRBJ2-5, with 9 bases that match TRBD1. V shed 2 bases and J 6 bases; nucleotides not matched to a gene: 5. Germline CDR1 is SGDLS and CDR2 is YYNGEE. The CDR3 is 14 amino acids.

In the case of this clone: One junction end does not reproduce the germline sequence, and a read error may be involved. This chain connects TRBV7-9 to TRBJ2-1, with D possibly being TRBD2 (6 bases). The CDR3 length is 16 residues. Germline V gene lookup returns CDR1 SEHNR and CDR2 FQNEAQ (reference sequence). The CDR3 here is CSSSPTEGSSYNEQFF. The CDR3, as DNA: TGTTCCAGCAGCCCTACGGAGGGGAGCTCCTACAATGAGCAGTTCTTC.

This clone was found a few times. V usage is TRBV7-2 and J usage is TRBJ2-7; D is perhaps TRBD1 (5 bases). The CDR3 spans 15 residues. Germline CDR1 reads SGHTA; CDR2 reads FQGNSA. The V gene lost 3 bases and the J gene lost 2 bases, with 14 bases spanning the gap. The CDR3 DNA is TGTGCCAGCAGCTTTTGGGGCAGAAGAACCTACGAGCAGTACTTC. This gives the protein CASSFWGRRTYEQYF.

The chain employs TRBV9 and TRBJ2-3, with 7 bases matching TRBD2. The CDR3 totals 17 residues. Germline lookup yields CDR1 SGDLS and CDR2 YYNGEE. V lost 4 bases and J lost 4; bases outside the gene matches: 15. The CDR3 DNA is TGTGCCAGCAGCCTAAAGGTGGCGGGAGAGGGTCCAGATACGCAGTATTTT. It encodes CASSLKVAGEGPDTQYF.

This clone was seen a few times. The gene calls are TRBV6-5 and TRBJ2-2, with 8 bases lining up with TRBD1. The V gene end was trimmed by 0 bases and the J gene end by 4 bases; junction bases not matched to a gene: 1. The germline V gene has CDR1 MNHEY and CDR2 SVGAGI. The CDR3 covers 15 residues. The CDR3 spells CASSYSQGATGELFF. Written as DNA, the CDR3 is TGTGCCAGCAGTTACTCTCAGGGGGCCACCGGGGAGCTGTTTTTT.

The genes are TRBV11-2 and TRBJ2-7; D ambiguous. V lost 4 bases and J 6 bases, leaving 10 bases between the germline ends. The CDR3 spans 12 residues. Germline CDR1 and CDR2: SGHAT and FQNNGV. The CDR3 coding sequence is TGTGCCAGCAGCTCGGCAGTAGCCGAGCAGTACTTC. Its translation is CASSSAVAEQYF.

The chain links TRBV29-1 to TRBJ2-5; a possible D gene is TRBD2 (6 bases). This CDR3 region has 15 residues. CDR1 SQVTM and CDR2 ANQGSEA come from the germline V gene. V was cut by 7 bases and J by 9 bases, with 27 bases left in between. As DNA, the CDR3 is TGCAGCGCCGAAGGTAGTACGGTCGCTAGCGCGGCCCAGTACTTC. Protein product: CSAEGSTVASAAQYF.

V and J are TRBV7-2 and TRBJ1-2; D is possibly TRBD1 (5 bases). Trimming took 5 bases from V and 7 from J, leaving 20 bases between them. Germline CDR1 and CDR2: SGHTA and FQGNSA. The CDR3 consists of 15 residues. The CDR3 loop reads CASSPEAQGVGGYTF. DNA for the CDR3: TGTGCCAGCAGCCCCGAGGCTCAGGGTGTAGGTGGCTACACCTTC. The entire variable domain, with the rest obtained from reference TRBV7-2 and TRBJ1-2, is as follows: GAGVSQSPSNKVTEKGKDVELRCDPISGHTALYWYRQSLGQGLEFLIYFQGNSAPDKSGLPSDRFSAERTGGSVSTLTIQRTQQEDSAVYLCASSPEAQGVGGYTFGSGTRLTVV.

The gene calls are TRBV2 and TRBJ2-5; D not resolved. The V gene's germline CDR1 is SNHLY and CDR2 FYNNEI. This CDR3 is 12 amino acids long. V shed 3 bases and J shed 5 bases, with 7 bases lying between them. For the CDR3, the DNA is TGTGCCAGCAGTGAGTTTCGGGAGACCCAGTACTTC. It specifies CASSEFRETQYF.

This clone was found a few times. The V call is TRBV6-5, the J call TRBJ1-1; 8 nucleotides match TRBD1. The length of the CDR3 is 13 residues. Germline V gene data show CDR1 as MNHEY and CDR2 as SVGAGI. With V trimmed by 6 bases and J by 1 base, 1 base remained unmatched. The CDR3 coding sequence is TGTGCCAGCAGGGGGACAGGGAACACTGAAGCTTTCTTT. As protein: CASRGTGNTEAFF.

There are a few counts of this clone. CDR3 region: CASSPAEGGDFSINEQFF. The CDR3 DNA reads as TGTGCCAGCAGCCCAGCCGAGGGGGGGGACTTTTCCATTAATGAGCAGTTCTTC. The chain joins TRBV11-3 to TRBJ2-1; TRBD2 might be the D (7 bases). Per germline, CDR1 SGHNT and CDR2 YENEEA. V lost 5 bases and J lost 7, with 27 bases in between. This CDR3 is 18 amino acids long.

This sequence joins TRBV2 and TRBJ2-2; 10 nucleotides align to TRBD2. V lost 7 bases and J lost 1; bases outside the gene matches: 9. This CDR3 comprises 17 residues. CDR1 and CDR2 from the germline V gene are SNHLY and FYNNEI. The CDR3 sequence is CASMAAAGGRNTGELFF. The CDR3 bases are TGTGCCAGCATGGCAGCAGCGGGGGGGCGGAACACCGGGGAGCTGTTTTTT.